This TCR beta chain was profiled in a study of CD8+ T cells in alopecia areata. Study background: Each of the treated patients was given oral tofacitinib, 5 to 10 mg twice daily, for moderate-to-severe alopecia areata.

Treatment indicated: oral pan-JAK inhibitor, 5-10 mg twice daily. Study results and caveats: Affected lesional scalp, above all in alopecia totalis/universalis, was more clonal than normal scalp.

Extracted RNA was reverse transcribed, and the resulting cDNA served as sequencing template. The method was immunoSEQ multiplex PCR; TCRdb's version includes in-frame clones alone and lacks a portion of them. Counted here are around 110,000 clones, roughly 84% occurring once; the ten biggest clones make up 20% to 25%. As concerns this clone: Its antigen remains unidentified.

From germline, CDR1 is LGHNA and CDR2 YSLEER. This CDR3 is 17 amino acids long. V dropped 4 bases and J dropped 2; count of bases not matched to a gene: 12. Material: CD8+ T cells sorted from blood, obtained at week 24, from a patient treated with tofacitinib. This sequence joins TRBV4-3 and TRBJ2-5; TRBD2 matches at 8 bases. This sequence originates from a human donor with alopecia areata. The CDR3 sequence: CASSLKSPASGQETQYF. The CDR3 nucleotides are TGCGCCAGCAGCCTCAAGTCCCCTGCTAGCGGGCAAGAGACCCAGTACTTC.